The clone carrying this T cell receptor beta chain was recorded at least ten times. A junction boundary mismatches the germline segment, possibly from a read error. As it was prepared, the TCRbeta library received unique molecular identifiers. MiXCR, run by TCRdb on the PCR reads, gives a single entry per CDR3 protein. Among 170,000 or so distinct CDR3 sequences listed, less than 8% were seen once. This CDR3 has 14 residues. The germline V gene encodes CDR1 MNHEY and CDR2 SVGAGI. This sample is part of a study of T-cell reconstitution after alpha-beta-depleted transplantation in children. The sample was PBMCs from the stem cell graft donor, taken from the stem cell graft. This TCR came from a human donor who donated a stem cell graft to a child with Wiskott-Aldrich syndrome. J is TRBJ1-5 and V is TRBV6-5; D is possibly TRBD1 (5 bases). CDR3: CASSLTGLSQTQHF. In DNA, the CDR3 is TGTGCCAGCAGTTTAACAGGTCTTAGTCAGACCCAGCATTTT.